This T cell receptor (beta chain) was documented in a study of human T cells and chemical hapten exposure. Whole-study context: Across samples, TCR yields varied, mostly owing to small differences in pooled library volumes.

About this clonotype itself: Its antigen is unknown.

The library tagged each cDNA molecule with unique molecular identifiers. Using its own MiXCR run on the RACE reads, TCRdb lists one record per CDR3 protein. Of about 120,000 distinct CDR3 sequences listed, 11% are singletons. The time point denotes: patch test 3, about 24 weeks after DPC sensitization. Sample treatment: therapeutic diphenylcyclopropenone sensitization with weekly scalp DPC. RNA extraction used unfractionated whole blood as the source of total RNA. Study-wide results and limits: TCRs above 1 in 1000 frequency did not change with DPC sensitization.

Per the germline V gene, CDR1 is SGHTA and CDR2 is FQGNSA. V was clipped by 8 bases and J by 2 bases, with 10 bases between them. CDR3 length equals 12 residues. This chain uses TRBV7-2 with TRBJ2-7; D is perhaps TRBD2 (5 bases). The clonotype originates from a woman aged 50 to 65 with alopecia areata. Some clones in this sample may be carry-over from other donors' samples. The sequencing used whole blood, collected in connection with sensitization to the hapten diphenylcyclopropenone (DPC). The CDR3 spells CASRGAAYEQYF. CDR3 DNA: TGTGCCAGCCGGGGAGCGGCCTACGAGCAGTACTTC. Looking up the rest from reference TRBV7-2 and TRBJ2-7 gives the full variable domain: GAGVSQSPSNKVTEKGKDVELRCDPISGHTALYWYRQSLGQGLEFLIYFQGNSAPDKSGLPSDRFSAERTGGSVSTLTIQRTQQEDSAVYLCASRGAAYEQYFGPGTRLTVT.